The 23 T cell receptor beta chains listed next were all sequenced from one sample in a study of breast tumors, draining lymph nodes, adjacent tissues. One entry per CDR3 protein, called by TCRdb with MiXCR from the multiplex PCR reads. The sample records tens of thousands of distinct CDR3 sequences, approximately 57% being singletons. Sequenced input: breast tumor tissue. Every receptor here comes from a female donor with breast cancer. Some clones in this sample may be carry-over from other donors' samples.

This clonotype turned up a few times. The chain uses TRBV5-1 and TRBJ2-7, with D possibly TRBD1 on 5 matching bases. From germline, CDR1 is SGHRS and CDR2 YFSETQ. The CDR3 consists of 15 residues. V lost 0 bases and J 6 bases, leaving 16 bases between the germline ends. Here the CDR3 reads CASSLGWGQLSEQYF. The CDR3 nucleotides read TGCGCCAGCAGCTTGGGTTGGGGCCAGCTTTCCGAGCAGTACTTC.

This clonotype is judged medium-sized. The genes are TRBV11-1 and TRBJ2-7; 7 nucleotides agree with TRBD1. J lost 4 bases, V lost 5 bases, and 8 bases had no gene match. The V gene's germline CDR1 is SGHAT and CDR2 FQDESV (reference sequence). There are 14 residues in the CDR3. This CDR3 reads CASSVRTGKYEQYF. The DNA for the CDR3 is TGTGCCAGCAGCGTTCGGACAGGAAAGTACGAGCAGTACTTC.

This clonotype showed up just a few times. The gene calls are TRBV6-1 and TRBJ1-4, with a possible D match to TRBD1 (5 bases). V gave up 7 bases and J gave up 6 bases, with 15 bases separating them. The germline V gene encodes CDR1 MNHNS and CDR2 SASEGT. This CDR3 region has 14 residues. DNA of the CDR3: TGTGCCAGCACGGAAGGGGCCTGGGATGAAAAACTGTTTTTT. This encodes CASTEGAWDEKLFF.

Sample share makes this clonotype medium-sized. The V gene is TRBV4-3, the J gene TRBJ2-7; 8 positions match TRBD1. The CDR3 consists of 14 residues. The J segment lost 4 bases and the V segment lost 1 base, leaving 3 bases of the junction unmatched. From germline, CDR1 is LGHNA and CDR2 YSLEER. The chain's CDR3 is CASSQGTGKYEQYF. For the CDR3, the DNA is TGCGCCAGCAGCCAAGGGACAGGGAAATACGAGCAGTACTTC.

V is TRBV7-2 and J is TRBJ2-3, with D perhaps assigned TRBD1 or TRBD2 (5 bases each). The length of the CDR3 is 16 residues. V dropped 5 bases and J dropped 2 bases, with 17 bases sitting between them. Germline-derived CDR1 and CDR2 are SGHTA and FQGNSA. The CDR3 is CASSARPGPNTDTQYF. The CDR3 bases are TGTGCCAGCAGCGCTCGACCGGGACCAAACACAGATACGCAGTATTTT.

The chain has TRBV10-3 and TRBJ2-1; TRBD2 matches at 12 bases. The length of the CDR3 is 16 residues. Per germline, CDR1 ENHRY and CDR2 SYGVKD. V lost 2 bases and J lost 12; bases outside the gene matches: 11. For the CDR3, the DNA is TGTGCCATCAGTGAGGGTGCGACTAGCGGGAGAGTCGGGCAGTTCTTC. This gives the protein CAISEGATSGRVGQFF.

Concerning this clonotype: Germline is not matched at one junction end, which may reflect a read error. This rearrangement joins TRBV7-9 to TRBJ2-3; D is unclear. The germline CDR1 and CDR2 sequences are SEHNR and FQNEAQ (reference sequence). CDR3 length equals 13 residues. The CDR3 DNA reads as TGCGCCAGCAGCCCCCCCCCGTCAGATACGCAGTATTTT. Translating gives CASSPPPSDTQYF.

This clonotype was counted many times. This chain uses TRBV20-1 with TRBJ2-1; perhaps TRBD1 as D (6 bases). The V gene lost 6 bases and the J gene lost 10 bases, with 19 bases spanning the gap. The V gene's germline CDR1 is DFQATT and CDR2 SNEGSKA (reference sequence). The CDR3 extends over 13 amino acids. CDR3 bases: TGCAGTGCGAAACCTGGGGGCTTCTCGGAGCAGTTCTTC. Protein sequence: CSAKPGGFSEQFF.

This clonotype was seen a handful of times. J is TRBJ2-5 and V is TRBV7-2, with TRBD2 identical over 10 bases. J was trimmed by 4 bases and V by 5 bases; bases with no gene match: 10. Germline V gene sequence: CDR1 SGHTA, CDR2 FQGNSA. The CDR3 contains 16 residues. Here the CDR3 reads CASSRSLAGGAETQYF. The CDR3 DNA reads TGTGCCAGCAGCCGCTCTTTAGCGGGGGGTGCAGAGACCCAGTACTTC.

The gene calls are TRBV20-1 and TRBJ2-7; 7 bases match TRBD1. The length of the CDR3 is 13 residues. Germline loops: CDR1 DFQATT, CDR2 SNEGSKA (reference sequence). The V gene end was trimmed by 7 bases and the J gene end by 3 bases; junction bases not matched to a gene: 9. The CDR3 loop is CSVPKPGGYEQYF. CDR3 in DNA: TGCAGTGTCCCCAAACCAGGGGGCTACGAGCAGTACTTC.

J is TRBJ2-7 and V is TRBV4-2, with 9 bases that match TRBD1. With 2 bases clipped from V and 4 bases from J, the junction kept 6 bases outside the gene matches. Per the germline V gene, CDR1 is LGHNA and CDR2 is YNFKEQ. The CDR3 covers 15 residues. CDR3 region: CASSQFGTGRYEQYF. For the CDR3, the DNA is TGTGCCAGCAGCCAATTCGGGACAGGGCGATACGAGCAGTACTTC.

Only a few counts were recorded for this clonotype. CDR3 protein: CASGLRGQIHPYNSPLHF. In DNA form, the CDR3 reads TGTGCTAGTGGCCTTCGAGGACAGATCCATCCCTATAATTCACCCCTCCACTTT. The V call is TRBV12-5, the J call TRBJ1-6, with a tentative D call TRBD1 (6 bases). CDR3 length: 18 amino acids. V was clipped by 6 bases and J by 2 bases, with 20 bases between them. Germline CDR1 and CDR2: LGHNT and FRNRAP.

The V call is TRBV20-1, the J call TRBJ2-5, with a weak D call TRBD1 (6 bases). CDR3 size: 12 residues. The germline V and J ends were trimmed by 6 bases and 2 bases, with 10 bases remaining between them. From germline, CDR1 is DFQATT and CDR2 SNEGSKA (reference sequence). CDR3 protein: CSARTDQETQYF. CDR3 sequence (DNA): TGCAGTGCAAGGACAGATCAAGAGACCCAGTACTTC.

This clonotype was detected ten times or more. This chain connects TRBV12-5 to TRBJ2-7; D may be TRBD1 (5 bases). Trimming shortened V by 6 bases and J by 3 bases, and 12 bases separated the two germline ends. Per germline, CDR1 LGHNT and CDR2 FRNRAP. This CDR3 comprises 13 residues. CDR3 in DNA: TGTGCTAGTGGCTTAGACAGAGGCTACGAGCAGTACTTC. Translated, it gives CASGLDRGYEQYF.

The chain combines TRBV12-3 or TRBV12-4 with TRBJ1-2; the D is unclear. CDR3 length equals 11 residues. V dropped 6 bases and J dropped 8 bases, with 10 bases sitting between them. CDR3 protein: CASREAGGYTF. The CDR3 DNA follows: TGTGCCAGCAGAGAAGCGGGAGGCTACACCTTC.

The CDR3 loop is CSVGTGVQFF. In DNA form, the CDR3 reads TGCAGCGTGGGGACAGGAGTACAGTTCTTC. The chain recombines TRBV29-1 with TRBJ2-1, with 8 bases matching TRBD1. CDR3 length equals 10 residues. Germline-derived CDR1 and CDR2 are SQVTM and ANQGSEA. Unmatched junction bases numbered 5, after V lost 6 bases and J lost 13 bases.

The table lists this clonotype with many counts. The CDR3 DNA follows: TGTGCCAGCAGCTCCCGGTGGAGCACAGATACGCAGTATTTT. Protein product: CASSSRWSTDTQYF. The V call is TRBV7-2, the J call TRBJ2-3; D not resolved. This CDR3 has 14 residues. The V end lost 4 bases, the J end lost 0 bases, and 8 bases lay between the germline ends. The germline gives CDR1 SGHTA, CDR2 FQGNSA.

As DNA, the CDR3 is TGCAGTGCTAGCGACAGGGGGACCTATCAGCCCCAGCATTTT. Translation gives CSASDRGTYQPQHF. This rearrangement joins TRBV20-1 to TRBJ1-5; TRBD1 matches 9 bases. This CDR3 region has 14 residues. Germline V gene data show CDR1 as DFQATT and CDR2 as SNEGSKA (reference sequence). Unmatched junction bases numbered 5, after V lost 3 bases and J lost 5 bases.

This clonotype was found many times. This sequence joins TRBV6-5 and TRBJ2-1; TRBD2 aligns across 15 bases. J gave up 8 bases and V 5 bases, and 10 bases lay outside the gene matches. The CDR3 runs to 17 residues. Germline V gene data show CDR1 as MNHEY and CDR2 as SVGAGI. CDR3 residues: CASSKRRTSGRADEQFF. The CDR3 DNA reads TGTGCCAGCAGTAAACGCCGGACTAGCGGGAGGGCAGATGAGCAGTTCTTC.

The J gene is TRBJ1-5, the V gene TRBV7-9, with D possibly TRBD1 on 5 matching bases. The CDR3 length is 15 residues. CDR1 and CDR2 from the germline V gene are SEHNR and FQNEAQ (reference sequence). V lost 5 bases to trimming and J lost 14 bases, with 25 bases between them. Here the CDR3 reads CASSLGGVTIRPKHF. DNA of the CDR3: TGTGCCAGCAGCCTCGGGGGGGTTACAATCCGCCCCAAGCATTTT.

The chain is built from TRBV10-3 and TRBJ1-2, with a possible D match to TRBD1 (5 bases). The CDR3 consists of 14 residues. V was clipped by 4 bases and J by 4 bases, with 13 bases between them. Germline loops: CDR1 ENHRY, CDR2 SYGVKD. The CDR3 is CAISGPRDSYGYTF. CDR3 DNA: TGTGCCATCAGTGGACCCCGCGACAGCTATGGCTACACCTTC.

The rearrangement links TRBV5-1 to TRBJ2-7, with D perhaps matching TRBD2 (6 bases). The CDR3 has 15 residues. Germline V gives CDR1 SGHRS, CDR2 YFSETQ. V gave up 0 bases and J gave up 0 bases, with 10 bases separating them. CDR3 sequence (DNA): TGCGCCAGCAGCTTGGTGGGCGGGACCTCCTACGAGCAGTACTTC. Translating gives CASSLVGGTSYEQYF.

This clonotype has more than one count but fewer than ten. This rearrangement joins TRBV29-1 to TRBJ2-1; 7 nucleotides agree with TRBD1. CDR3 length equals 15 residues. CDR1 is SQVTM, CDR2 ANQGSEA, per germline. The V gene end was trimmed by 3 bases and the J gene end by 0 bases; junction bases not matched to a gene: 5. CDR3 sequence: CSVEVWDSSYNEQFF. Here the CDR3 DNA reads TGCAGCGTTGAGGTATGGGACAGCTCCTACAATGAGCAGTTCTTC.